This T cell receptor (beta chain) was sequenced for a study of T cells in Graves' hyperthyroidism and ophthalmopathy. Study-level points and caveats: A model of 13 V-J features distinguished ophthalmopathy from stable hyperthyroidism.

Template material for amplifying TCR beta CDR3 regions consisted of RNA transcripts. In the first-round RT-PCR of the TCR CDR3, the HTBI primer set was used. TCRdb re-analysed the multiplex PCR reads in MiXCR, keeping a single row per CDR3 protein. The sample lists roughly 800,000 distinct CDR3 sequences; around 39% were seen once. When ophthalmopathy did not progress within 18 months, Graves' hyperthyroidism was considered stable. A patient was excluded if there was uncontrolled infection, other autoimmune disease, pregnancy or lactation. Regarding this clonotype: Its antigen is not known. Its ends do not fully match the called genes, so a read error is possible.

The CDR3 consists of 17 residues. Germline V gene sequence: CDR1 SGHVS, CDR2 FNYEAQ. Sequenced material: blood. This chain uses TRBV7-6 with TRBJ2-7; 8 bases align to TRBD2. The clonotype originates from a young man with Graves' hyperthyroidism. DNA for the CDR3: TGTGCCAACAGCTTAGAGCGGGAGAAATATCCTTCCTACGAGCAGTACTTC. It translates to CANSLEREKYPSYEQYF.